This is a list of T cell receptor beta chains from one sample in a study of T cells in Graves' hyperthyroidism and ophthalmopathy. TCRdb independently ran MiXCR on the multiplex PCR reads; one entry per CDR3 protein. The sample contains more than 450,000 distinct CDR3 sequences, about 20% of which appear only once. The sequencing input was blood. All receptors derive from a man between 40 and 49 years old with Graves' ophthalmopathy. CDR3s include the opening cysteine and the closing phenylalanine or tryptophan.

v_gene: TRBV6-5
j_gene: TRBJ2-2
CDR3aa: CASSYTGPLRELFF

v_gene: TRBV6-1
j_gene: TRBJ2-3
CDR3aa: CASSGGVLAGSSTDTQYF

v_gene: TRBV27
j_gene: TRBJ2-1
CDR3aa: CASSPLSGTAGLAGRHEQFF

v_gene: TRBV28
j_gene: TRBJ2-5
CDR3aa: CASGIRLAGQETQYF

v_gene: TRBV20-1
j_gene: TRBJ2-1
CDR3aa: CSASWVSGRWGNEQFF

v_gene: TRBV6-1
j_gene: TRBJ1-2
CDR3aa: CASSRTATYGYTF

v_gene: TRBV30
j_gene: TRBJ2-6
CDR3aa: CAWQKSGAGANVLTF

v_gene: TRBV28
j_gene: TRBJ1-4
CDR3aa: CASRQQGLNEKLFF

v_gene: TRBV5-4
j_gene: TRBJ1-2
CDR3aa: CASSSAPGEIYGYTF

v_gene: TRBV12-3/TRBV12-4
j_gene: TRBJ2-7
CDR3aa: CASSGGLAVEKQYF

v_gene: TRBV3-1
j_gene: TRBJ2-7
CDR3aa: CASSPRGLSYEQYF

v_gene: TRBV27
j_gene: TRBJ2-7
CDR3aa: CASSLRGALSYEQYF

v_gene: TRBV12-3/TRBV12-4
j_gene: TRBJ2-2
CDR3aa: CASTPSDPILSGELFF

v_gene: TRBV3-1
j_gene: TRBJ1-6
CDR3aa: CASQAWSRNSPLHF

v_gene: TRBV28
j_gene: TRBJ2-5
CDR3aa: CASSLSQGRVETQYF

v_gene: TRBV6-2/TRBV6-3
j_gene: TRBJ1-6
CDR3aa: CASAGDRKNSPLHF

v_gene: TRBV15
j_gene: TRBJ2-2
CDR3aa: CATSRDFLGGGNTGELFF

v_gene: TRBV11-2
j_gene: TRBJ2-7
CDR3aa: CASSLFGAGGAYEQYF

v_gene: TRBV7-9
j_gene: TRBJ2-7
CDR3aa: CASSGQGQGYEQYF

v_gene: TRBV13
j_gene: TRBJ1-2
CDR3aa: CTSSLYGGNYGYTF

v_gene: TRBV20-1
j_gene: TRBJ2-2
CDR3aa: CSANPAGVVPGELFF

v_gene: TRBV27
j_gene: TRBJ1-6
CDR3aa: CASARNRGGPTSPLHF

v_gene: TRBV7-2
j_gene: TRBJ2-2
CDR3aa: CASSESGTTGELFF

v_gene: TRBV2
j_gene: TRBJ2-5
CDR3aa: CANTKEQETQYF

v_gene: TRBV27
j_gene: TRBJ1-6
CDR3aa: CASSYRGQGSPLHF

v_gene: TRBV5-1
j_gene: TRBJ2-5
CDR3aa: CASSLGISGRPTQETQYF

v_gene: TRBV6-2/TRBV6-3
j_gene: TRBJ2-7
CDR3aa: CASSSPFVTSGRVPTPYEQYF

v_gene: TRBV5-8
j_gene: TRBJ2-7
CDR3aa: CASSGGQGRYEQYF

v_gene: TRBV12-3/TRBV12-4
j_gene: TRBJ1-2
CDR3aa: CASSLLLGQYGYTF

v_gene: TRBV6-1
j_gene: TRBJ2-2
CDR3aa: CASSPGLAGHTGELFF

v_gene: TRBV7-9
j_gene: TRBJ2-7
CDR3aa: CASTGQGEFYEQYF

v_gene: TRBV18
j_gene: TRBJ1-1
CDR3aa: CASSPLDSSNTEAFF

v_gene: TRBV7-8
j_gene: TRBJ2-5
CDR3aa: CASSSRLETSTETQYF

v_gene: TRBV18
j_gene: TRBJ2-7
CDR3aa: CASSPSQELYEQYF

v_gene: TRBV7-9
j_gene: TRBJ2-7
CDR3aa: CASSLVDRAEQYF

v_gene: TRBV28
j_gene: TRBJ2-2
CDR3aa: CASSLGLTGELFF

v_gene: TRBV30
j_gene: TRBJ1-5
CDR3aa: CAWSSTYTGGEPQHF

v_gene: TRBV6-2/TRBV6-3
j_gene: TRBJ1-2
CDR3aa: CASSADALRLGYTF

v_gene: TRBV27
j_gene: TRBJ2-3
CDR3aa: CASSLLTGVGTDTQYF

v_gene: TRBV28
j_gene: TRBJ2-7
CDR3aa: CASSSSGQGLSEQYF

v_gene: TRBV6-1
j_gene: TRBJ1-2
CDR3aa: CASCSLPTGENYGYTF

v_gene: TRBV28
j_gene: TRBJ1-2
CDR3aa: CASSSHLGRATGNYGYTF

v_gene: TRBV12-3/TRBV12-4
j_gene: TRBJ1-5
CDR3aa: CASTGQAPVMGQPQHF